This TCR beta chain was sequenced for a study of blood T cell repertoires in COVID-19. Study overall: PBMCs, B-cell-depleted T cells, or T cells provided the cDNA or gDNA that made up the material.

CDR1 SGHNT and CDR2 YYREEE come from the germline V gene (reference sequence). V was clipped by 0 bases and J by 0 bases; unmatched bases: 4. The CDR3 loop spans 16 amino acids. In the authors' workflow: Amplifying reference gene primers gave estimates of nucleated cell counts. The data were produced by immunoSEQ multiplex PCR, yet TCRdb's version contains in-frame clones alone and is incomplete. That table gives V, J and clone size, and the DNA gave D and trimming. The sample has about 200,000 clones, approximately 89% seen once; the top ten hold 3% to 4%. Study members were between 18 and 89 years old and lived in about two dozen US regions. The study assigned cohorts using participant-reported clinical history.

This chain uses TRBV5-4 with TRBJ2-3; 7 nucleotides agree with TRBD2. Sequencing was done on a sample of PBMCs or T cells enriched from blood (not recorded which). The sequence derives from a woman aged 25 to 39 with acute COVID-19. Here the CDR3 reads CASSLDPRGSTDTQYF. CDR3 coding DNA: TGTGCCAGCAGCTTGGACCCGCGGGGGAGCACAGATACGCAGTATTTT.